One and the same sample provided the 20 T cell receptor beta chains below, sequenced in a study of blood T cells in healthy people across ages. The second PCR ran about 6 to 12 cycles with a sample-barcoded 5' primer and J-beta primers. Using its own MiXCR run on the 5' RACE reads, TCRdb lists one record per CDR3 protein. The sample carries a few hundred thousand distinct CDR3 sequences, about 26% recorded once. The sequencing input was blood. Source of these receptors: a woman in her 70s in good health.

This clonotype was detected a few times. The rearrangement joins TRBV7-2 to TRBJ2-5; D not resolved. CDR1 and CDR2 (germline): SGHTA, FQGNSA. Trimming removed 4 bases at V and 1 base at J, with 16 bases between. CDR3 length equals 16 residues. CDR3 coding DNA: TGTGCCAGCAGCTCACAATCCCCAAGGGTCCAAGAGACCCAGTACTTC. This translates into CASSSQSPRVQETQYF.

This clonotype was found many times. The rearrangement joins TRBV27 to TRBJ2-2; D tentatively reads TRBD1 or TRBD2 (5 bases each). With 6 bases removed from V and 6 bases from J, the gap between germline ends came to 5 bases. Germline values: CDR1 MNHEY, CDR2 SMNVEV (reference sequence). The CDR3 totals 11 residues. CDR3 sequence (DNA): TGTGCCAGCAGGGGGGCCGGGGAGCTGTTTTTT. It yields the protein CASRGAGELFF.

J is TRBJ2-5 and V is TRBV29-1; 10 bases are shared with TRBD1. CDR1 is SQVTM, CDR2 ANQGSEA, per germline. The CDR3 extends over 14 amino acids. The V gene end was trimmed by 6 bases and the J gene end by 4 bases; junction bases not matched to a gene: 8. Here the CDR3 DNA reads TGCAGCGTCCGTAGGACAGGGGGTGGAGAGACCCAGTACTTC. Translating it yields CSVRRTGGGETQYF.

The chain recombines TRBV20-1 with TRBJ1-6; possible D gene TRBD1, 5 bases. Germline-derived CDR1 and CDR2 are DFQATT and SNEGSKA (reference sequence). V was clipped by 1 base and J by 2 bases, with 12 bases between them. CDR3 length: 16 amino acids. The CDR3 sequence: CSARAVQGAYNSPLHF. For the CDR3, the DNA is TGCAGTGCTAGAGCAGTCCAGGGCGCCTATAATTCACCCCTCCACTTT.

The gene calls are TRBV12-3 or TRBV12-4 and TRBJ2-2; the D call may be TRBD1 or TRBD2 (5 bases each). Trimming took 5 bases from V and 9 from J, leaving 10 bases between them. CDR3 size: 12 residues. The CDR3 protein is CASSMGVWELFF. The CDR3 DNA follows: TGTGCCAGCAGTATGGGGGTCTGGGAGCTGTTTTTT.

This clonotype was recorded a few times. The chain links TRBV6-2 or TRBV6-3 to TRBJ2-7; no definite D call. The CDR3 has 14 amino acids. V was shortened by 8 bases and J by 0 bases, with 14 bases between the two germline ends. CDR1 is MNHEY and CDR2 is SVGEGT in the germline V gene. The CDR3 bases are TGTGCCAGCGCCCGGCCAGGAATCTCCTACGAGCAGTACTTC. Protein: CASARPGISYEQYF.

The V gene is TRBV7-8, the J gene TRBJ2-3, with D tentatively TRBD2 (7 bases). The V gene's germline CDR1 is SGHVS and CDR2 FQNEAQ. The CDR3 spans 15 residues. Trimming shortened V by 0 bases and J by 4 bases, and 11 bases separated the two germline ends. DNA for the CDR3: TGTGCCAGCAGCTTAGCTGCGGGGGCCCCAGATACGCAGTATTTT. This sequence encodes CASSLAAGAPDTQYF.

There are a few counts of this clonotype. The chain has TRBV23-1 and TRBJ2-5; D possibly corresponds to TRBD1 (5 bases). TRBV23-1 counts as an open reading frame of uncertain function. This CDR3 comprises 14 residues. V was pared by 4 bases and J by 4 bases, with 13 bases between. The CDR3: CASSRHRQLETQYF. CDR3 sequence (DNA): TGCGCCAGCAGTCGCCACAGGCAACTAGAGACCCAGTACTTC.

The V call is TRBV6-1, the J call TRBJ1-6; perhaps TRBD1 as D (6 bases). CDR3 length: 16 amino acids. From germline, CDR1 is MNHNS and CDR2 SASEGT. Trimming removed 6 bases from V and 7 bases from J, with 19 bases in between. The chain's CDR3 is CASSSSLAGTNSPLHF. Written as DNA, the CDR3 is TGTGCCAGCAGCTCGTCTCTTGCAGGGACAAATTCACCCCTCCACTTT.

This clonotype was detected only a few times. The rearrangement links TRBV6-1 to TRBJ1-5, with 8 bases fitting TRBD1. Per the germline V gene, CDR1 is MNHNS and CDR2 is SASEGT. The CDR3 spans 15 residues. J gave up 3 bases and V 5 bases, and 6 bases lay outside the gene matches. CDR3 sequence reads: CASSKNRGVNQPQHF. The DNA of the CDR3 is TGTGCCAGCAGTAAAAACAGGGGGGTCAATCAGCCCCAGCATTTT.

With regard to this clonotype: Germline is not matched at one junction end, which may reflect a read error. The rearrangement links TRBV11-1 to TRBJ2-1; 11 positions match TRBD1. CDR3 length equals 15 residues. Germline V gives CDR1 SGHAT, CDR2 FQDESV (reference sequence). Here the CDR3 reads CASSRDRGSSNGQFF. The CDR3 region has the DNA TGTGCCAGCAGCCGGGACAGGGGGTCCTCCAATGGGCAGTTCTTC.

This chain uses TRBV7-2 with TRBJ1-1; 7 bases fit TRBD1. The germline V gene encodes CDR1 SGHTA and CDR2 FQGNSA. The CDR3 has 14 residues. V was pared by 4 bases and J by 4 bases, with 6 bases of the junction left unmatched. The CDR3 sequence: CASSYQGVVTEAFF. The CDR3 coding sequence is TGTGCCAGCAGCTATCAGGGGGTTGTCACTGAAGCTTTCTTT.

This clonotype was detected a few times. This chain uses TRBV11-3 with TRBJ2-2, with TRBD1 matching over 7 bases. V was clipped by 5 bases and J by 7 bases; unmatched bases: 7. In germline, CDR1 is SGHNT, CDR2 YENEEA. This CDR3 is built from 14 residues. In nucleotides, the CDR3 is TGTGCCAGCAGCCCTGACAGGGTAGTCGGGGAGCTGTTTTTT. This encodes CASSPDRVVGELFF.

There are a few counts of this clonotype. The V call is TRBV5-1, the J call TRBJ2-7, with unresolved D. Germline lookup yields CDR1 SGHRS and CDR2 YFSETQ. V was trimmed by 0 bases and J by 2 bases, leaving 9 bases between them. CDR3 length: 14 residues. CDR3 sequence (DNA): TGCGCCAGCAGCTTGGCCTCACTAACCTACGAGCAGTACTTC. The encoded protein is CASSLASLTYEQYF.

This clonotype has a handful of counts. The V and J genes are TRBV20-1 and TRBJ2-7; 8 bases line up with TRBD2. V shed 5 bases and J 2 bases; nucleotides not matched to a gene: 5. Germline assignment: CDR1 DFQATT and CDR2 SNEGSKA (reference sequence). The CDR3 covers 13 residues. CDR3 sequence: CSAGAGVAYEQYF. DNA of the CDR3: TGCAGTGCTGGAGCGGGGGTCGCCTACGAGCAGTACTTC.

This clonotype occurred a few times. The chain is built from TRBV5-5 and TRBJ1-5, with D tentatively TRBD1 (6 bases). Germline V lookup: CDR1 SGHKS, CDR2 YYEKEE (reference sequence). V was pared by 4 bases and J by 6 bases, with 14 bases between. The CDR3 covers 14 residues. The CDR3 loop reads CASSTGGPGQPQHF. The CDR3, as DNA: TGTGCCAGCAGCACCGGGGGCCCCGGTCAGCCCCAGCATTTT.

This clonotype was picked up a small number of times. The genes are TRBV20-1 and TRBJ1-6, with D unresolved. CDR1 and CDR2 from the germline V gene are DFQATT and SNEGSKA (reference sequence). Deletions cut 7 bases from V and 4 bases from J, with 8 bases between. This CDR3 contains 12 residues. CDR3 protein: CSVRGYNSPLHF. DNA of the CDR3: TGCAGTGTCCGGGGATATAATTCACCCCTCCACTTT.

This chain joins TRBV29-1 and TRBJ1-1, with 9 bases matching TRBD1. CDR3 length: 14 amino acids. The germline V gene encodes CDR1 SQVTM and CDR2 ANQGSEA. With V trimmed by 3 bases and J by 5 bases, 7 bases remained unmatched. CDR3 amino acids: CSVDSPDRGTEAFF. CDR3 nucleotide sequence: TGCAGCGTTGATAGTCCGGACAGGGGAACTGAAGCTTTCTTT.

This clonotype was observed many times. The V call is TRBV6-2 or TRBV6-3, the J call TRBJ2-6; D remains ambiguous. Between the trimmed V and J ends, which lost 8 bases and 3 bases, there was a span of 5 bases. Germline V gene sequence: CDR1 MNHEY, CDR2 SVGEGT. The CDR3 is 12 residues long. The DNA of the CDR3 is TGTGCCAGCGGGGTTGGGGCCAACGTCCTGACTTTC. Translated: CASGVGANVLTF.

This clonotype has just a few counts. The rearrangement links TRBV18 to TRBJ1-5; a weak D match, TRBD1 (5 bases). Germline values: CDR1 KGHSH, CDR2 LQKENI. Trimming took 1 base from V and 0 from J, leaving 19 bases between them. The CDR3 runs to 19 residues. This chain's CDR3 is CASSPLRITGHYSNQPQHF. In DNA form, the CDR3 reads TGTGCCAGCTCACCACTAAGGATAACGGGGCATTATAGCAATCAGCCCCAGCATTTT.